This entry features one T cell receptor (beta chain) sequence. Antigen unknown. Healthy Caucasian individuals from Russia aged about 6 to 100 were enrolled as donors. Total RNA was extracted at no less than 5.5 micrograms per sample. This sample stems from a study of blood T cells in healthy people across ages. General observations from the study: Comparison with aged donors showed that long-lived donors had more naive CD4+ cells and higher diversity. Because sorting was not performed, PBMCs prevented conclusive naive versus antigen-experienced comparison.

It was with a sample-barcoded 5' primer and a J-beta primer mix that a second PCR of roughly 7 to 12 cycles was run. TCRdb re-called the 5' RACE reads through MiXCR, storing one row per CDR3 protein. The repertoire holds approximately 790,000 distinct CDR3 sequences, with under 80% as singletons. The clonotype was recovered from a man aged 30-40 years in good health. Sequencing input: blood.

CDR3 in DNA: TGCAGTGCTAGAGTCTGGGCCGACAATGAGCAGTTCTTC. It specifies CSARVWADNEQFF. This sequence joins TRBV20-1 and TRBJ2-1, with D unresolved. The germline V gene has CDR1 DFQATT and CDR2 SNEGSKA (reference sequence). The CDR3 consists of 13 residues. Trimming cost V 1 base and J 5 bases, with 9 bases left between them.